This T cell receptor beta chain appears in the sequencing data of a study of radiotherapy plus CTLA-4 blockade in lung cancer. Sequenced by immunoSEQ multiplex PCR; TCRdb stores in-frame clones only, minus some. The data contain around 99,000 clones, about 86% of them singletons. Germline V gives CDR1 SGHRS, CDR2 YFSETQ. CDR3 size: 14 residues. With V trimmed by 1 base and J by 3 bases, 3 bases remained unmatched. Concerning this clone: This same CDR3 is encoded by further DNA sequences in the sample.

This TCR derives from a human donor with non-small cell lung cancer that progressed on radiotherapy plus ipilimumab. Sample: peripheral blood, taken from a patient treated with radiotherapy plus ipilimumab. V is TRBV5-1 and J is TRBJ2-7, with 8 bases fitting TRBD2. The DNA for the CDR3 is TGCGCCAGCAGCTTGAGCGGGAGTAGCTACGAGCAGTACTTC. This sequence encodes CASSLSGSSYEQYF.